The subject of this entry is one T cell receptor beta chain. Its target is not known. CDR1 MNHEY and CDR2 SMNVEV come from the germline V gene (reference sequence). V gave up 3 bases and J gave up 7 bases; unmatched junction bases: 4. The length of the CDR3 is 13 residues. Vbeta (60) and Jbeta (13) primers were used in the PCR. Method: immunoSEQ multiplex PCR; TCRdb's copy keeps in-frame clones and lacks some. The sample holds under 200,000 clones; 75% to 85% are singletons and the top ten take 1.5% to 2%. The sample is drawn from a study of cytomegalovirus exposure and HLA in healthy donors. Notes on the study in general: The study reported that TCR beta sequences accurately predicted HLA-A and HLA-B alleles in most subjects. It was only CMV serostatus that was available as immune exposure information.

The sequencing input was PBMCs. This chain uses TRBV27 with TRBJ2-7, with TRBD1 matching 9 bases. The TCR was taken from a woman aged 18-35 years in good health and CMV-seronegative. CDR3 residues: CASSFGQGWEQYF. DNA for the CDR3: TGTGCCAGCAGTTTTGGACAGGGGTGGGAGCAGTACTTC.